Described below is a single TCR beta chain sequence and its context. As yet, its antigen is unknown. Germline V CDR1 and CDR2: SGHTA, FQGNSA. The CDR3 is 16 residues long. The V gene end was trimmed by 5 bases and the J gene end by 8 bases; junction bases not matched to a gene: 7. This entry is derived from a study of OX40 agonist ivuxolimab in advanced cancers. Whole-study context: An anti-OX40 (CD134) antibody with agonistic activity, ivuxolimab, was administered to patients. Each dose-escalation patient presented with hepatocellular carcinoma, melanoma, renal cell or head and neck cancer.

Study-wide results and caveats: CD8+ T cells averaged more expanded clones than CD4+.

TCRdb's copy holds only in-frame clones and misses some; the assay was immunoSEQ multiplex PCR. The data hold tens of thousands of clones, with 87% observed a single time. This chain links TRBV7-2 with TRBJ2-1; 15 bases align to TRBD2. This TCR came from an adult with an advanced solid tumor such as melanoma, head and neck, liver or kidney cancer. Here the sequenced sample was CD4+ or CD8+ T cells sorted from blood, taken in a trial of the OX40 agonist ivuxolimab. The CDR3 nucleotides read TGTGCCAGCAGCCGGACTAGCGGGGGGGCCGGGGATGAGCAGTTCTTC. Amino acids: CASSRTSGGAGDEQFF.